This T cell receptor beta chain came from a study of early stage breast cancer tumors. Findings and caveats of the study: Tumors had roughly 2.5-fold higher T cell density and higher clonality than adjacent normal breast tissue. Commonly generated sequences made up most enriched TCRB sequences shared between patients.

V was shortened by 0 bases and J by 4 bases, with 9 bases between the two germline ends. Germline CDR1 reads SGHAT; CDR2 reads FQNNGV. The CDR3 extends over 14 amino acids. Only in-frame clones appear in the TCRdb table, and some are missing; sequencing was by immunoSEQ multiplex PCR. The sample lists 20,000 or so clones; about 70% were seen once. As concerns this clone: What it binds is unknown.

The TCR originated in a person in their sixties or seventies with breast cancer. Material for sequencing was blood. The rearrangement links TRBV11-2 to TRBJ1-2, with no clear D. The chain's CDR3 is CASSLDHNSYGYTF. The CDR3 DNA is TGTGCCAGCAGCTTAGACCACAACAGCTATGGCTACACCTTC. Variable domain in full (rest from reference TRBV11-2 and TRBJ1-2): EAGVAQSPRYKIIEKRQSVAFWCNPISGHATLYWYQQILGQGPKLLIQFQNNGVVDDSQLPKDRFSAERLKGVDSTLKIQPAKLEDSAVYLCASSLDHNSYGYTFGSGTRLTVV.